This T cell receptor (beta chain) emerged from a study of Ad26.COV2.S vaccination and SARS-CoV-2 variants (dated by TCRdb to the early 2020s). With regard to the full study: Donors in the vaccine arm were drawn from COV1001, a multicentre, randomized, double-blind, placebo-controlled phase I-IIa trial testing Ad26.COV2.S in healthy adults. Trial participants were randomized into five groups of five: low-dose or high-dose Ad26.COV2.S given once or twice, or placebo on both occasions. The TCR-sequenced set comprised roughly 30 samples: approximately 19 Ad26.COV2.S vaccine recipients, 5 placebo recipients and 8 SARS-CoV-2 convalescent individuals. The specificity and breadth of SARS-CoV-2-reactive T cell receptors after Ad26.COV2.S vaccination were assessed by TCRbeta repertoire sequencing. Blinding of investigators to trial group allocation was maintained during experiments and outcome assessment. Ad26.COV2.S was administered intramuscularly at 5 x 10^10 or 1 x 10^11 viral particles, either as a single shot or as two shots given 56 days apart. The study at large found these results: Comparing responses between vaccine doses or regimens was not something the study was powered to do. Vaccine and placebo recipients had similar non-spike TCR breadth, a finding consistent with the vaccine containing only spike. After vaccination, substantial breadth of spike-specific CD8+ and CD4+ T cell responses was reported. The authors noted that the TCR breadth and depth analyses may have underestimated total T cell responses. Spike-specific TCR breadth was higher in Ad26.COV2.S recipients than in placebo recipients (P = 0.0014).

The treatment or condition label of this sample denotes: 19 received Ad26.COV2.S at low or high dose, single or two shots; about 5 received placebo; per-sample allocation not given. For vaccine and placebo recipients, repertoires were sequenced using samples collected on day 63 after the first injection. Between 29 July and 7 August 2020, Cohort 1b enrolled 20 to 30 adults aged 18-55 years at one site in Boston, USA. Ad26.COV2.S consisted of a replication-incompetent adenovirus type 26 vector by which a prefusion-stabilized SARS-CoV-2 spike protein from the original Wuhan strain was expressed. The immunoSEQ Assay was the method used to sequence TCRbeta CDR3 regions. After extraction, genomic DNA underwent amplification by bias-controlled multiplex PCR, followed by high-throughput sequencing. Under the source paper's analysis protocol: To quantify the absolute abundance of every unique TCRbeta CDR3 region, sequences were collapsed and filtered. T cell fraction was estimated by normalization of TCRbeta template counts to usable DNA, with usable DNA being measured through amplification of reference genes present in all nucleated cells. Repertoire TCRs were annotated as SARS-CoV-2-specific when V gene, CDR3 amino acid sequence and J gene were exactly matched to a known reactive TCR set. The reference SARS-CoV-2 TCR set was derived from MIRA and filtered for enrichment in COVID-19-positive ImmuneCODE repertoires, a step that removed public or cross-reactive TCRs. Based on the MIRA antigens, annotated TCRs were further analysed at the level of specific ORF or position within ORF. Depth was the summed frequency of annotated unique rearrangements, while breadth was defined as annotated unique rearrangements over total unique productive rearrangements. Group comparisons of TCR breadth used two-sided Wilcoxon rank-sum tests. TCRdb took over this immuneACCESS table, retaining in-frame rearrangements with V and J assigned. Such tables are incomplete; in checked studies, under half of the missing clones stem from an unresolved V gene, and the remainder is unexplained. V and J calls and clone size are those listed in that table; D and trimming were worked out from the DNA. The sample includes under 500,000 clones, with roughly 90% observed a single time. The biggest ten clones account for under 2% of the sample.

The germline V gene provides CDR1 SGDLS and CDR2 YYNGEE. V lost 4 bases and J lost 2 bases, and the count of bases not matched to a germline gene is 6. Inclusive of the bounding cysteine and phenylalanine, the CDR3 is 15 residues long. Kept here is only the CDR3 DNA, which spans 45 bases and is read in frame from base 1. On this clone: Its antigen specificity is not known. No per-base quality is available; no much larger clone lies one base away.

This specimen was peripheral blood, taken in a trial of Ad26.COV2.S vaccine versus placebo. This receptor was taken from a person aged 18-65 years who received the Ad26.COV2.S COVID-19 vaccine or a placebo. The chain couples TRBV9 to TRBJ1-1, with 9 bases in between that match TRBD1. Here is the DNA: TGTGCCAGCAGCCCCGGGACAGGGCGCAACACTGAAGCTTTCTTT. This is translated as CASSPGTGRNTEAFF.